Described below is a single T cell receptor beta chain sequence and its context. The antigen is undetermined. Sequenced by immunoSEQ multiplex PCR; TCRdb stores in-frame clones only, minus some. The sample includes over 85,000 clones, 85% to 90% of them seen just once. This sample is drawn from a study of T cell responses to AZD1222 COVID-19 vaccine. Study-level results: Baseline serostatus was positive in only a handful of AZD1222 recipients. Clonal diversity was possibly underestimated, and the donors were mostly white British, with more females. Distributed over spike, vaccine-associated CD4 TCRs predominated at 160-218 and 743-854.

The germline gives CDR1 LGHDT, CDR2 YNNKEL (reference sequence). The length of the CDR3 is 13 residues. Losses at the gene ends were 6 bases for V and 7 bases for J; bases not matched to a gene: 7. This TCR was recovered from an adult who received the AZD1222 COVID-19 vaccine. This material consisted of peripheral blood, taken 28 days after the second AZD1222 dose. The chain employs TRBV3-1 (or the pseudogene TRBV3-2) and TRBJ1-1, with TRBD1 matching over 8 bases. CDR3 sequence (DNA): TGTGCCAGCAGTCCCGGGACAGGCAATGAAGCTTTCTTT. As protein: CASSPGTGNEAFF.